The following is a TCR beta chain sequence with its context. The source of the sample is a study of T cells in Graves' hyperthyroidism and ophthalmopathy. Those patients with uncontrolled infection, other autoimmune disease, pregnancy or lactation were excluded. The CDR3 runs to 14 residues. V shed 6 bases and J shed 1 base, with 12 bases lying between them. The CDR3 regions of TCR beta were amplified from RNA transcripts. HTBI primers drove first-round RT-PCR of the TCR CDR3. TCRdb used MiXCR to reprocess the multiplex PCR reads, holding one entry per CDR3 protein. In the table there are a few hundred thousand distinct CDR3 sequences, 20% to 25% of which are singletons.

This sequence joins TRBV12-3 or TRBV12-4 and TRBJ1-2; no reliable D call. This receptor was obtained from a man younger than 35 with Graves' hyperthyroidism. Sample: blood. The CDR3: CASSFHPNNYGYTF. The CDR3 DNA follows: TGTGCCAGCAGCTTTCACCCTAATAACTATGGCTACACCTTC.